This T cell receptor (beta chain) is drawn from a study of blood T cell repertoires in COVID-19. After removal of 7 bases from V and 6 bases from J, the junction contained 12 bases not matched to a gene. CDR3 length: 16 residues. Germline CDR1 and CDR2: WNHNN and SYGVQD (reference sequence). Ages ranged from about 18 to 89 years, with residence in around 24 US areas. Cohorts were based on clinical histories the participants reported. What the recovered Cohort 3 donors had was two negative PCRs, clearance, or symptom resolution. The data were produced by immunoSEQ multiplex PCR, yet TCRdb's version contains in-frame clones alone and is incomplete. Of fewer than 300,000 clones listed, roughly 90% were seen once; the top ten hold 8.8%.

The rearrangement joins TRBV10-1 to TRBJ2-4, with TRBD1 identical over 10 bases. This TCR came from a man aged 35-49 years who had recovered from COVID-19. The material sequenced was PBMCs or T cells enriched from blood (not recorded which). The CDR3, as DNA: TGCGCCAGCACCGAATCCGGGACAGGGGTTAGAAACATTCAGTACTTC. Translated, it gives CASTESGTGVRNIQYF.